Listed below are T cell receptor beta chains from one sample, sequenced in a study of blood T cell repertoires in COVID-19. Repertoires were generated with immunoSEQ multiplex PCR, while TCRdb's copy carries only in-frame clones and drops some. The table records more than 350,000 clones, 70% to 90% of them present only once. The sample was peripheral blood. Receptors were obtained from a woman in her twenties or thirties with COVID-19, enrolled during active disease. CDR3s include the opening cysteine and the closing phenylalanine or tryptophan. The order of the fields is J gene, D gene, V gene, clone size, CDR3 protein, CDR3 DNA. The D gene is left open where the match is weak. For some rows the clone size is stated as once, few or many, or as a class when expanded; others skip it.

TRBJ2-2,.,TRBV6-5,.,CASSYPDGGYTGELFF,TGTGCCAGCAGTTACCCGGACGGAGGGTACACCGGGGAGCTGTTTTTT
TRBJ2-3,TRBD2,TRBV7-9,once,CASSLRGFGAGAVDTQYF,TGTGCCAGCAGCTTAAGGGGATTCGGGGCGGGAGCCGTCGATACGCAGTATTTT
TRBJ2-3,TRBD1,TRBV4-3,.,CASSQDWLGQGFTDTQYF,TGCGCCAGCAGCCAAGATTGGCTCGGACAGGGTTTCACAGATACGCAGTATTTT
TRBJ2-5,.,TRBV3-1/TRBV3-2,.,CASSHWGRVEETQYF,TGTGCCAGCAGCCATTGGGGCAGGGTAGAAGAGACCCAGTACTTC
TRBJ1-2,.,TRBV5-1,.,CASSLGRVGLSYGYTF,TGCGCCAGCAGCTTGGGCAGGGTGGGACTCAGCTATGGCTACACCTTC
TRBJ2-3,TRBD2,TRBV30,.,CAWGSSGRSTDTQYF,TGTGCCTGGGGGTCTAGCGGGAGAAGCACAGATACGCAGTATTTT
TRBJ2-3,TRBD2,TRBV5-4,.,CASSSRTSGRTDTQYF,TGTGCCAGCAGCTCTCGGACTAGCGGGAGGACAGATACGCAGTATTTT
TRBJ2-3,.,TRBV7-3,.,CASSLTLAKGAQYF,TGTGCCAGCAGCTTAACGCTAGCGAAGGGTGCGCAGTATTTT
TRBJ1-6,.,TRBV7-9,.,CASSLWADSPLHF,TGTGCCAGCAGCTTATGGGCTGATTCACCCCTCCACTTT
TRBJ2-6,.,TRBV4-1,.,CASSHNPISSGANVLTF,TGCGCCAGCAGCCACAATCCAATCAGCTCTGGGGCCAACGTCCTGACTTTC
TRBJ2-7,TRBD2,TRBV6-5,.,CASRRESAYEQYF,TGTGCCAGTCGGCGGGAGAGCGCCTACGAGCAGTACTTC
TRBJ1-4,.,TRBV6-5,.,CASSYGLPNEKLFF,TGTGCCAGCAGTTACGGGCTACCTAATGAAAAACTGTTTTTT
TRBJ2-5,.,TRBV24-1,.,CATSDYTGRETQYF,TGTGCCACCAGTGATTACACAGGCCGGGAGACCCAGTACTTC
TRBJ2-1,.,TRBV24-1,.,CATSKAYRGEQFF,TGTGCCACCAGTAAGGCCTATCGGGGTGAGCAGTTCTTC
TRBJ1-2,.,TRBV27,.,CASRNPGPGSGYTF,TGTGCCAGCAGGAACCCTGGCCCAGGGTCGGGCTACACCTTC
TRBJ2-1,.,TRBV15,.,CATSRDRGRAQFF,TGTGCCACCAGCAGAGATCGGGGAAGGGCGCAGTTCTTC
TRBJ2-7,.,TRBV2,.,CASSEVEEQYF,TGTGCCAGCAGTGAAGTTGAGGAGCAGTACTTC
TRBJ1-1,.,TRBV2,.,CASSPLGAEAFF,TGTGCCAGCAGCCCTTTAGGGGCTGAAGCTTTCTTT
TRBJ1-3,.,TRBV6-5,.,CASSQGGNTIYF,TGTGCCAGCAGCCAGGGGGGAAACACCATATATTTT
TRBJ2-7,TRBD1,TRBV15,.,CATSSSTGGEQYF,TGTGCCACCAGCAGCTCGACAGGGGGCGAGCAGTACTTC
TRBJ1-1,.,TRBV12-5,.,CASVWEGTEAFF,TGTGCTAGTGTATGGGAGGGAACTGAAGCTTTCTTT
TRBJ2-1,.,TRBV30,.,CAWSVMDSNEQFF,TGTGCCTGGAGTGTAATGGACTCCAATGAGCAGTTCTTC
TRBJ2-7,.,TRBV6-5,.,CASSQGWGLTYEQYF,TGTGCCAGCAGCCAAGGGTGGGGACTGACCTACGAGCAGTACTTC
TRBJ2-1,.,TRBV30,.,CACERELSSDEQFF,TGTGCCTGCGAGAGGGAGTTATCCTCGGATGAGCAGTTCTTC
TRBJ1-3,.,TRBV5-4,.,CASSVESAGNTIYF,TGTGCCAGCAGCGTAGAGTCTGCCGGAAACACCATATATTTT
TRBJ1-1,.,TRBV6-6,.,CASSRQVNTEAFF,TGTGCCAGCAGCCGCCAGGTGAACACTGAAGCTTTCTTT
TRBJ2-2,TRBD1,TRBV9,.,CASSADRGVPGELFF,TGTGCCAGCAGCGCGGACAGGGGAGTACCCGGGGAGCTGTTTTTT
TRBJ2-1,TRBD2,TRBV4-3,.,CASSQDWASGYNEQFF,TGCGCCAGCAGCCAAGATTGGGCTAGCGGGTACAATGAGCAGTTCTTC
TRBJ1-6,.,TRBV27,.,CASSLSTAYNSPLHF,TGTGCCAGCAGTTTATCGACAGCTTATAATTCACCCCTCCACTTT
TRBJ1-6,.,TRBV25-1,.,CASSDSYRDSPLHF,TGTGCCAGCAGTGACTCTTACAGAGATTCACCCCTCCACTTT
TRBJ2-1,.,TRBV11-3,.,CASSLYRVNYNEQFF,TGTGCCAGCAGCTTATACAGGGTTAACTACAATGAGCAGTTCTTC
TRBJ1-1,.,TRBV10-2,.,CASSDWGFSTEAFF,TGCGCCAGCAGTGACTGGGGCTTCTCCACTGAAGCTTTCTTT
TRBJ2-7,.,TRBV28,.,CASNVDSISYEQYF,TGTGCCAGCAACGTAGACTCTATCTCCTACGAGCAGTACTTC
TRBJ2-1,TRBD2,TRBV14,.,CASSPIAGYMDEQFF,TGTGCCAGCAGCCCGATAGCGGGATACATGGATGAGCAGTTCTTC
TRBJ2-5,.,TRBV6-5,.,CASSYGRKGRKTQYF,TGTGCCAGCAGTTACGGGAGGAAGGGGCGAAAGACCCAGTACTTC
TRBJ1-2,.,TRBV2,.,CASSSNGGEFGYTF,TGTGCCAGCAGTTCCAACGGGGGGGAATTTGGCTACACCTTC
TRBJ2-3,TRBD2,TRBV7-3,.,CASSLWSGRSDTQYF,TGTGCCAGCAGCCTTTGGAGCGGGAGGTCAGATACGCAGTATTTT
TRBJ2-5,TRBD2,TRBV7-9,.,CASSFGTSPYQETQYF,TGTGCCAGCAGCTTTGGGACTAGCCCGTACCAAGAGACCCAGTACTTC